Below, 9 T cell receptor beta chains from the same sample are listed, as sequenced in a study of blood T cells in healthy people across ages. A sample-barcoded 5' primer and a J-beta primer mix were used in a second PCR of about 6 to 11 cycles. Via MiXCR, TCRdb re-called the 5' RACE reads, giving one row per CDR3 protein. The data hold about 760,000 distinct CDR3 sequences, with around three fifths observed a single time. The sample consisted of blood. The receptors here all came from a man aged 40-55 years in good health.

Only one count was recorded for this clonotype. This chain links TRBV6-2 or TRBV6-3 with TRBJ2-7; TRBD1 agrees at 9 bases. The J call may not be correct, given that the DNA end is closer to TRBJ2-5. This CDR3 has 14 residues. Per germline, CDR1 MNHEY and CDR2 SVGEGT. CDR3 in amino acids: CASSATGGEETQYF. CDR3 DNA: TGTGCCAGCAGTGCGACAGGGGGAGAGGAGACCCAGTACTTC.

The V gene is TRBV7-2, the J gene TRBJ2-3; D assignment may be TRBD1 or TRBD2 (7 bases each). This CDR3 has 15 amino acids. The germline V gene has CDR1 SGHTA and CDR2 FQGNSA. Trimming pared 5 bases from V and 2 bases from J, leaving 14 bases between. As DNA, the CDR3 is TGTGCCAGCAGCCCCCAGGGGGGGTACACAGATACGCAGTATTTT. It is translated as CASSPQGGYTDTQYF.

The chain links TRBV20-1 to TRBJ2-3; D gene unclear. With 3 bases removed from V and 0 bases from J, the gap between germline ends came to 13 bases. Germline V gene sequence: CDR1 DFQATT, CDR2 SNEGSKA (reference sequence). The CDR3 runs to 15 residues. The CDR3 DNA reads TGCAGTGCTAGTCCACCGGGCCTTAGCACAGATACGCAGTATTTT. Residues: CSASPPGLSTDTQYF.

The rearrangement links TRBV28 to TRBJ1-2; perhaps TRBD1 as D (6 bases). The germline V and J ends were trimmed by 6 bases and 2 bases, with 13 bases remaining between them. Germline V gene sequence: CDR1 MDHEN, CDR2 SYDVKM. The CDR3 length is 14 residues. CDR3 residues: CASRPQGPNYGYTF. In nucleotides, the CDR3 is TGTGCCAGCAGGCCTCAGGGGCCCAACTATGGCTACACCTTC.

This clonotype was observed a handful of times. J is TRBJ2-7 and V is TRBV2, with a tentative D call TRBD2 (6 bases). The J call may be wrong; the DNA end is better matched by TRBJ2-5. Germline CDR1 and CDR2: SNHLY and FYNNEI. There are 14 residues in the CDR3. The CDR3 loop is CASSEKGTPGTQYF. The CDR3 DNA follows: TGTGCCAGCAGTGAAAAGGGGACTCCGGGGACCCAGTACTTC.

This clonotype was seen more than once but under ten times. The gene calls are TRBV4-1 and TRBJ2-5, with 13 bases fitting TRBD2. J gave up 11 bases and V 0 bases, and 9 bases lay outside the gene matches. Germline V gives CDR1 MGHRA, CDR2 YSYEKL. The CDR3 has 16 amino acids. As DNA, the CDR3 is TGCGCCAGCAGCCAAGAGCCCCCGACTAGCGGGAGGCAGCAGTACTTC. Its translation: CASSQEPPTSGRQQYF.

The chain links TRBV7-9 to TRBJ2-7; TRBD1 agrees at 7 bases. Germline V gene lookup returns CDR1 SEHNR and CDR2 FQNEAQ (reference sequence). V trimming: 0 bases; J trimming: 6 bases; junction bases outside the gene matches: 5. This CDR3 is built from 14 residues. This CDR3 reads CASSLARTGAEQYF. The CDR3 DNA is TGTGCCAGCAGCTTAGCGAGGACAGGTGCCGAGCAGTACTTC.

CDR3 sequence reads: CASSLPGKRLGEAGWVYNEQFF. CDR3 DNA: TGTGCCAGCAGCTTACCAGGGAAGAGACTAGGGGAGGCAGGGTGGGTTTACAATGAGCAGTTCTTC. The chain combines TRBV11-2 with TRBJ2-1, with a tentative D call TRBD2 (6 bases). CDR3 length: 22 amino acids. Trimming shortened V by 2 bases and J by 4 bases, and 33 bases separated the two germline ends. The germline V gene has CDR1 SGHAT and CDR2 FQNNGV.

This clonotype was found a few times. The chain joins TRBV15 to TRBJ2-5; 14 bases align to TRBD2. V was clipped by 3 bases and J by 1 base; unmatched bases: 4. CDR1 and CDR2 from the germline V gene are LNHNV and YYDKDF (reference sequence). The CDR3 extends over 17 amino acids. The CDR3 DNA reads as TGTGCCACCAGCAGGGGGACTAGCGGGAGTTTCCAAGAGACCCAGTACTTC. As protein: CATSRGTSGSFQETQYF.